This paragraph reports one T cell receptor beta chain. The antigen remains undetermined. Amplification used 60 Vbeta primers and 13 Jbeta primers. The assay was immunoSEQ multiplex PCR, and TCRdb's table has in-frame clones only and misses some. The sample contains approximately 170,000 clones, over 75% of which appear only once. This record comes from a study of cytomegalovirus exposure and HLA in healthy donors. Study-level findings and limits: Published work reported that the classifier diagnosed cytomegalovirus status with high specificity and sensitivity.

Germline V gene sequence: CDR1 LNHDA, CDR2 SQIVND (reference sequence). With V trimmed by 3 bases and J by 7 bases, 1 base remained unmatched. This CDR3 has 14 residues. Sequenced input: PBMCs. The V and J genes are TRBV19 and TRBJ1-6, with 9 bases lining up with TRBD1. The TCR sequence derives from a male donor in good health and CMV-seronegative. CDR3 sequence: CASSIGTGNSPLHF. CDR3 coding DNA: TGTGCCAGTAGTATCGGGACAGGGAATTCACCCCTCCACTTT.